This T cell receptor beta chain stems from a study of control samples from healthy donors and cancer patients. Germline CDR1 is LNHDA and CDR2 is SQIVND (reference sequence). The V and J ends lost 3 bases and 0 bases respectively, with 12 bases between them. The CDR3 runs 15 residues. Clones were read by immunoSEQ multiplex PCR, and TCRdb kept only the in-frame ones, dropping some. The data hold approximately 120,000 clones, with 85% to 90% observed a single time. The rearrangement links TRBV19 to TRBJ2-7, with D possibly TRBD2 on 6 matching bases. The sequence was collected from a woman aged 50 to 65 in good health. Sequencing was carried out using blood. The CDR3 spells CASSIPGGSSYEQYF. In nucleotides, the CDR3 is TGTGCCAGTAGTATCCCCGGGGGAAGCTCCTACGAGCAGTACTTC. Full variable domain (rest looked up from reference TRBV19 and TRBJ2-7): DGGITQSPKYLFRKEGQNVTLSCEQNLNHDAMYWYRQDPGQGLRLIYYSQIVNDFQKGDIAEGYSVSREKKESFPLTVTSAQKNPTAFYLCASSIPGGSSYEQYFGPGTRLTVT.